This TCR beta chain was captured in a study of cytomegalovirus exposure and HLA in healthy donors. Broader study findings: In a later analysis, TCR beta V- and J-gene trimming was associated with a missense DCLRE1C variant. An apparent linkage of common viral pathogens to several of the most significant clusters emerged in a later analysis. It was approximately 150 TCR beta chains that were listed as cytomegalovirus-associated.

PCR amplification relied on 60 Vbeta primers (plus 13 Jbeta primers). Sequencing was performed with immunoSEQ multiplex PCR; in TCRdb, only in-frame clones are kept and a portion is missing. Here the sample spans about 130,000 clones, roughly 80% being singletons. Of note for this clone: Its antigen is undetermined. Within the sample, other DNA sequences also encode this same CDR3.

Trimming took 0 bases from V and 5 from J; bases not matched to a gene: 3. This CDR3 spans 15 amino acids. Looked up from germline, CDR1 is SGHKS and CDR2 is YYEKEE (reference sequence). The chain uses TRBV5-5 and TRBJ1-5, with TRBD1 identical over 9 bases. The TCR sequence derives from a man younger than 45 in good health and CMV-seronegative. Specimen: PBMCs. The CDR3 is CASSLEGTGHQPQHF. The CDR3 DNA follows: TGTGCCAGCAGCTTGGAAGGGACAGGGCATCAGCCCCAGCATTTT.